The entry below describes one TCR beta chain. These data originate in a study of technical replicates of blood from a handful of donors. V lost 6 bases, J lost 7 bases, and 10 bases lay in between. This CDR3 comprises 12 residues. Germline CDR1 reads MGHDK; CDR2 reads SYGVNS. Measured with immunoSEQ multiplex PCR; TCRdb has only the in-frame clones, and not every one. The repertoire holds over 70,000 clones, around 90% seen once, with 0.41% in the top ten. The sequencing input was T cells isolated from PBMCs. The chain has TRBV25-1 and TRBJ2-1; possibly TRBD1 for D (5 bases). This receptor was taken from a human donor in good health. CDR3 in DNA: TGTGCCAGCAGAGCCAGGGAAAATGAGCAGTTCTTC. Residues: CASRARENEQFF.